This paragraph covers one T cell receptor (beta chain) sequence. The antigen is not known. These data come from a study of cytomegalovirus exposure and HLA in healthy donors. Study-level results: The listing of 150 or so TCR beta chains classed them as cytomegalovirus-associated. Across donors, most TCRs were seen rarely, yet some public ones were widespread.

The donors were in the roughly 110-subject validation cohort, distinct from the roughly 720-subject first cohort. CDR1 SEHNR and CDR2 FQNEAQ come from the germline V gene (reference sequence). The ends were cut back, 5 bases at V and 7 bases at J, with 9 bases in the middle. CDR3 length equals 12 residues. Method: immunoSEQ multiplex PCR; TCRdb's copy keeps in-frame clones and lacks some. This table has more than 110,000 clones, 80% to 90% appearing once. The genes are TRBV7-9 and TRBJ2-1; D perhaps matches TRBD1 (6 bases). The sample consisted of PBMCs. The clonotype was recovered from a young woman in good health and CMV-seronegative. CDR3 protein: CASSPQGNEQFF. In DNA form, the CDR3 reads TGTGCCAGCAGCCCGCAGGGGAATGAGCAGTTCTTC. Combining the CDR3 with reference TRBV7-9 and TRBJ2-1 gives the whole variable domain DTGVSQNPRHKITKRGQNVTFRCDPISEHNRLYWYRQTLGQGPEFLTYFQNEAQLEKSRLLSDRFSAERPKGSFSTLEIQRTEQGDSAMYLCASSPQGNEQFFGPGTRLTVL.